This TCR beta chain came from a study of cytomegalovirus exposure and HLA in healthy donors. Notes on this clone: The antigen is unknown.

The CDR3 has 15 amino acids. V was trimmed by 3 bases and J by 4 bases, leaving 16 bases between them. Looked up from germline, CDR1 is SGHDN and CDR2 is FVKESK. PCR employed 60 Vbeta and 13 Jbeta primers. TCRdb's table, derived via immunoSEQ multiplex PCR, lists solely in-frame clones and lacks some. The data contain 120,000 or so clones, 81% of them singletons. Whole-study results and caveats: Trimming of TCR beta V- and J-genes showed a link, identified in a later analysis, to a missense DCLRE1C variant.

The TCR was taken from a middle-aged man in good health and CMV-seronegative. V usage is TRBV14 and J usage is TRBJ2-7; tentative D call: TRBD2 (5 bases). Sequenced input: PBMCs. The CDR3 DNA reads as TGTGCCAGCAGCCAGGGCCGGGAAATGGAGTACGAGCAGTACTTC. The encoded protein is CASSQGREMEYEQYF.